This is a list of T cell receptor beta chains from one sample in a study of T cell responses to AZD1222 COVID-19 vaccine. Repertoires were generated with immunoSEQ multiplex PCR, while TCRdb's copy carries only in-frame clones and drops some. The data contain 130,000 or so clones, over 75% of them singletons. The sample consisted of peripheral blood, taken 28 days after the second AZD1222 dose. Every receptor here comes from an adult who received the AZD1222 COVID-19 vaccine. CDR3s include the opening cysteine and the closing phenylalanine or tryptophan. The D gene is left open where the match is weak. Part of the rows lack a size; the others show once, few, many or a class for expanded clones.

d_gene: -
j_gene: TRBJ1-4
v_gene: TRBV3-1/TRBV3-2
abundance: -
CDR3aa: CASSQEGRIQGKNEKLFF
CDR3nt: TGTGCCAGCAGCCAAGAAGGACGAATTCAGGGGAAGAATGAAAAACTGTTTTTT

d_gene: TRBD2
j_gene: TRBJ2-1
v_gene: TRBV2
abundance: -
CDR3aa: CASSVNSGRNNEQFF
CDR3nt: TGTGCCAGCAGTGTTAATAGCGGGAGGAACAATGAGCAGTTCTTC

d_gene: -
j_gene: TRBJ1-1
v_gene: TRBV28
abundance: -
CDR3aa: CASSLGVEAFF
CDR3nt: TGTGCCAGCAGTTTAGGTGTTGAAGCTTTCTTT

d_gene: -
j_gene: TRBJ1-4
v_gene: TRBV7-2
abundance: -
CDR3aa: CASSLVPLPTNEKLFF
CDR3nt: TGTGCCAGCAGCTTAGTCCCACTCCCCACTAATGAAAAACTGTTTTTT

d_gene: -
j_gene: TRBJ1-1
v_gene: TRBV28
abundance: few
CDR3aa: CASGNDAGVNTEAFF
CDR3nt: TGTGCCAGCGGAAACGACGCAGGGGTAAACACTGAAGCTTTCTTT

d_gene: -
j_gene: TRBJ1-4
v_gene: TRBV28
abundance: -
CDR3aa: CASSGGGEKLFF
CDR3nt: TGTGCCAGCAGCGGAGGGGGTGAAAAACTGTTTTTT

d_gene: TRBD1
j_gene: TRBJ1-2
v_gene: TRBV30
abundance: once
CDR3aa: CAWSDPYRGLNYGYTF
CDR3nt: TGTGCCTGGAGCGATCCTTACAGGGGGCTAAACTATGGCTACACCTTC

d_gene: TRBD2
j_gene: TRBJ2-3
v_gene: TRBV19
abundance: -
CDR3aa: CARPGLAGANITEDTQYF
CDR3nt: TGTGCCAGACCGGGACTAGCGGGGGCCAATATTACGGAAGATACGCAGTATTTT

d_gene: -
j_gene: TRBJ1-2
v_gene: TRBV30
abundance: -
CDR3aa: CAWSVGQATNYGYTF
CDR3nt: TGTGCCTGGAGTGTTGGCCAGGCTACTAACTATGGCTACACCTTC

d_gene: -
j_gene: TRBJ1-1
v_gene: TRBV18
abundance: -
CDR3aa: CASSPNMNTEAFF
CDR3nt: TGTGCCAGCTCACCCAACATGAACACTGAAGCTTTCTTT